These T cell receptor beta chains were read from a single sample in a study of blood T cell repertoires in COVID-19. TCRdb keeps only in-frame clones here, not all; method: immunoSEQ multiplex PCR. This table holds about 300,000 clones, around nine tenths found once. The sequencing sample was made of peripheral blood. These receptors were collected from a man aged 70-80 years with acute or convalescent COVID-19. CDR3s include the opening cysteine and the closing phenylalanine or tryptophan. D genes are given only for firm matches. Some rows have no size entry. The others give once, few or many, or a class for an expanded clone.

TRBJ2-2 . TRBV18 . CASSPAAGRFGTGELFF TGTGCCAGCTCACCCGCGGCGGGGAGGTTCGGAACCGGGGAGCTGTTTTTT
TRBJ2-5 TRBD1 TRBV14 few CASSPMTGRLLRETQYF TGTGCCAGCAGCCCAATGACAGGGCGGCTTCTAAGAGAGACCCAGTACTTC
TRBJ2-2 TRBD2 TRBV3-1/TRBV3-2 . CASSQEGLAGGPSGELFF TGTGCCAGCAGCCAAGAGGGTCTAGCGGGGGGGCCGTCCGGGGAGCTGTTTTTT
TRBJ1-5 TRBD1 TRBV24-1 . CATSDAGTGGNQPQHF TGTGCCACCAGTGATGCCGGGACAGGGGGCAATCAGCCCCAGCATTTT
TRBJ1-6 . TRBV6-5 . CASSYLGIYNSPLHF TGTGCCAGCAGTTACCTGGGCATTTATAATTCACCCCTCCACTTT
TRBJ1-2 . TRBV18 . CASSPRVVYGYTF TGTGCCAGCTCACCGCGGGTGGTCTATGGCTACACCTTC
TRBJ1-5 . TRBV5-4 . CASSLDRDQPQHF TGTGCCAGCAGCTTGGACAGGGATCAGCCCCAGCATTTT
TRBJ2-1 TRBD2 TRBV6-2/TRBV6-3 . CASSYSRLAGGYNEQFF TGTGCCAGCAGTTACTCGAGGTTAGCGGGGGGGTACAATGAGCAGTTCTTC
TRBJ2-1 . TRBV12-5 . CASGLPPRLDPEQFF TGTGCTAGTGGTTTGCCTCCCCGACTAGATCCTGAGCAGTTCTTC
TRBJ2-5 TRBD1 TRBV10-3 . CAISPTDRADLETQYF TGTGCCATCAGTCCCACGGACAGGGCCGACCTCGAGACCCAGTACTTC
TRBJ2-7 . TRBV6-2/TRBV6-3 few CASSSDRPDEQYF TGTGCCAGCAGCTCCGACAGGCCGGACGAGCAGTACTTC
TRBJ1-6 . TRBV30 . CAWSVLNSYNSPLHF TGTGCCTGGAGTGTACTTAACTCCTATAATTCACCCCTCCACTTT
TRBJ1-5 . TRBV30 once CAWSVDSRNQPQHF TGTGCCTGGAGTGTAGACAGTCGCAATCAGCCCCAGCATTTT
TRBJ2-1 TRBD2 TRBV15 . CATSREKLAGGPRSYNEQFF TGTGCCACCAGCAGAGAAAAACTAGCGGGAGGGCCTCGCTCCTACAATGAGCAGTTCTTC